The 24 T cell receptor beta chains below were found in one sample sequenced in a study of T cells in Graves' hyperthyroidism and ophthalmopathy. Amplified regions were TCR beta CDR3 sequences from RNA transcripts. The primer set for the first-round RT-PCR of the TCR CDR3 was HTBI. Via MiXCR, TCRdb re-called the multiplex PCR reads, giving one row per CDR3 protein. The repertoire has around 350,000 distinct CDR3 sequences, around 15% of them found once; the top ten carry roughly a fifth. Input material: blood. The receptors originated from a woman aged 55-69 years with Graves' ophthalmopathy.

J is TRBJ1-5 and V is TRBV28; no definite D call. The CDR3 is 10 amino acids. Trimming cost V 6 bases and J 6 bases, with 3 bases left between them. The V gene's germline CDR1 is MDHEN and CDR2 SYDVKM. In DNA, the CDR3 is TGTGCCAGCAGCTCTCAGCCCCAGCATTTT. Translated: CASSSQPQHF.

This clonotype has just a few counts. The chain couples TRBV18 to TRBJ1-1; no firm D call. Germline V gene data show CDR1 as KGHSH and CDR2 as LQKENI. The CDR3 is 14 residues long. The V gene lost 4 bases and the J gene lost 3 bases, with 12 bases spanning the gap. CDR3 amino acids: CASSQTSPDTEAFF. The CDR3 DNA follows: TGTGCCAGCTCACAGACAAGTCCAGACACTGAAGCTTTCTTT.

This clonotype showed up many times. The genes are TRBV2 and TRBJ2-1, with 9 bases fitting TRBD2. CDR3 size: 14 residues. CDR1 SNHLY and CDR2 FYNNEI come from the germline V gene. Losses at the gene ends were 8 bases for V and 3 bases for J; bases not matched to a gene: 5. The CDR3 DNA sequence: TGTGCCAGCCTAGCGGGACTAAGCTACAATGAGCAGTTCTTC. Amino acids: CASLAGLSYNEQFF.

This clonotype was counted ten times or more. The chain has TRBV5-5 and TRBJ2-7; 9 nucleotides align to TRBD2. The germline V gene encodes CDR1 SGHKS and CDR2 YYEKEE (reference sequence). CDR3 length: 15 residues. The J segment lost 2 bases and the V segment lost 2 bases, leaving 5 bases of the junction unmatched. The CDR3, as DNA: TGTGCCAGCAGCTTACCTAGCGGGGTCACCTACGAGCAGTACTTC. It encodes CASSLPSGVTYEQYF. The complete variable domain, with remaining parts taken from reference TRBV5-5 and TRBJ2-7, reads DAGVTQSPTHLIKTRGQQVTLRCSPISGHKSVSWYQQVLGQGPQFIFQYYEKEERGRGNFPDRFSARQFPNYSSELNVNALLLGDSALYLCASSLPSGVTYEQYFGPGTRLTVT.

The V and J genes are TRBV4-2 and TRBJ2-1; possible D gene TRBD1, 7 bases. Germline V gene lookup returns CDR1 LGHNA and CDR2 YNFKEQ. This CDR3 has 17 residues. Trimming left V 0 bases short and J 0 bases short, with 12 bases between. The CDR3 reads CASSQDGRDSSYNEQFF. The CDR3, as DNA: TGTGCCAGCAGCCAAGATGGGCGGGACAGCTCCTACAATGAGCAGTTCTTC.

The rearrangement joins TRBV10-3 to TRBJ1-3, with D uncertain. This CDR3 is 16 amino acids long. The V and J ends lost 4 bases and 0 bases respectively, with 13 bases between them. Germline CDR1 ENHRY, CDR2 SYGVKD. The CDR3 loop is CAISASVGYSGNTIYF. The CDR3 coding sequence is TGTGCCATCAGTGCTTCGGTGGGATACTCTGGAAACACCATATATTTT.

This sequence joins TRBV28 and TRBJ2-7; no clear D. V lost 7 bases to trimming and J lost 1 base, with 11 bases between them. CDR3 size: 13 residues. The germline V gene has CDR1 MDHEN and CDR2 SYDVKM. The CDR3 protein is CASKRLGSYEQYF. The CDR3 DNA sequence: TGTGCCAGCAAACGTTTGGGTTCCTACGAGCAGTACTTC.

This clonotype was detected ten times or more. The chain combines TRBV20-1 with TRBJ2-1, with D perhaps TRBD2 (6 bases). Per the germline V gene, CDR1 is DFQATT and CDR2 is SNEGSKA (reference sequence). V lost 8 bases and J 4 bases, leaving 21 bases between the germline ends. The CDR3 runs to 15 residues. In DNA, the CDR3 is TGCAGTTCCCGGCCCGCGGGACGAATTTACAATGAGCAGTTCTTC. Encoded protein: CSSRPAGRIYNEQFF.

Of note for this clonotype: A single base separates this from a much larger clone, so it may be a read error. This chain uses TRBV24-1 with TRBJ2-4; 10 nucleotides agree with TRBD2. Germline V gene data show CDR1 as KGHDR and CDR2 as SFDVKD. This CDR3 comprises 17 residues. CDR3 sequence (DNA): TGTACCAGCGGGAGGGGGCGGCTGAGCGGAGCCAAAAACATTCAGTACTTC. Amino acids: CTSGRGRLSGAKNIQYF.

This clonotype was detected ten times or more. V is TRBV10-2 and J is TRBJ2-5; D assignment may be TRBD1 or TRBD2 (5 bases each). The V end lost 1 base, the J end lost 5 bases, and 14 bases lay between the germline ends. CDR3 size: 15 residues. The germline V gene encodes CDR1 WSHSY and CDR2 SAAADI. The CDR3 reads CASSELSGPGETQYF. The DNA for the CDR3 is TGCGCCAGCAGTGAGTTGTCGGGGCCCGGGGAGACCCAGTACTTC.

At least ten counts were recorded for this clonotype. The chain combines TRBV7-8 with TRBJ2-7, with 8 bases lining up with TRBD1. J lost 2 bases, V lost 6 bases, and 6 bases had no gene match. The length of the CDR3 is 14 residues. Germline V lookup: CDR1 SGHVS, CDR2 FQNEAQ. CDR3 nucleotides: TGTGCCAGCAGACACCGGGACAGGCCCTACGAGCAGTACTTC. Amino acid sequence: CASRHRDRPYEQYF. The full variable domain, with the rest looked up from reference TRBV7-8 and TRBJ2-7, is GAGVSQSPRYKVAKRGQDVALRCDPISGHVSLFWYQQALGQGPEFLTYFQNEAQLDKSGLPSDRFFAERPEGSVSTLKIQRTQQEDSAVYLCASRHRDRPYEQYFGPGTRLTVT.

About this clonotype itself: A much larger clone sits a single nucleotide away, making a read error possible. The rearrangement links TRBV2 to TRBJ1-1, with D unclear. The CDR3 runs 14 residues. The V end was cut by 5 bases, the J end by 6 bases, with 16 bases between. Germline V gene data show CDR1 as SNHLY and CDR2 as FYNNEI. For the CDR3, the DNA is TGTGCCAGCAGTCGGGAGGGAGGGAGAGCTGAAGCTTTCTTT. Translating it yields CASSREGGRAEAFF.

This clonotype was seen at least ten times. V usage is TRBV7-3 and J usage is TRBJ2-2, with 9 bases that match TRBD2. CDR1 and CDR2 from the germline V gene are SGHTA and FQGTGA. CDR3 length: 17 residues. The V and J ends lost 2 bases and 4 bases, in that order; junction bases with no gene match: 8. In nucleotides, the CDR3 is TGTGCCAGCAGCTTACTGTCCAGCGGGAGGAGCACCGGGGAGCTGTTTTTT. Translating gives CASSLLSSGRSTGELFF.

In this sample, this clonotype turned up a few times. One junction end does not reproduce the germline sequence, and a read error may be involved. The rearrangement joins TRBV28 to TRBJ2-7; D is uncertain. The CDR3 length is 16 residues. Germline CDR1 MDHEN, CDR2 SYDVKM. CDR3 amino acids: CASSLWTGFAGHERYF. DNA for the CDR3: TGTGCCAGCAGTTTATGGACGGGCTTTGCCGGCCACGAGCGGTACTTC.

This clonotype has at least ten counts. This chain joins TRBV29-1 and TRBJ2-1; possibly TRBD2 for D (5 bases). The CDR3 length is 14 residues. V lost 6 bases and J 0 bases, leaving 12 bases between the germline ends. CDR1 and CDR2 from the germline V gene are SQVTM and ANQGSEA. In nucleotides, the CDR3 is TGCAGCGTATCCCCGGGGAGCTCCTACAATGAGCAGTTCTTC. Its translation: CSVSPGSSYNEQFF.

This clonotype was counted a few times. A much larger clone differs by one base, so this may be a read error. The chain employs TRBV14 and TRBJ2-7; D uncertain. Trimming stripped 4 bases from V and 2 bases from J, with 6 bases between. The CDR3 is made up of 12 amino acids. Germline-derived CDR1 and CDR2 are SGHDN and FVKESK. The CDR3 loop is CASSRDTYEQYF. CDR3 sequence (DNA): TGTGCCAGCAGCCGGGATACCTACGAGCAGTACTTC.

This clonotype has ten or more counts. The chain carries TRBV10-3 and TRBJ2-5, with D uncertain. CDR3 length: 12 residues. The germline V gene has CDR1 ENHRY and CDR2 SYGVKD. Between the trimmed V and J ends, which lost 2 bases and 1 base, there was a span of 2 bases. This chain's CDR3 is CAISEGQETQYF. The CDR3 DNA follows: TGTGCCATCAGTGAGGGCCAAGAGACCCAGTACTTC.

This clonotype was seen only a few times. The chain combines TRBV5-1 with TRBJ1-4, with 7 bases fitting TRBD1. The V gene end was trimmed by 4 bases and the J gene end by 6 bases; junction bases not matched to a gene: 6. From germline, CDR1 is SGHRS and CDR2 YFSETQ. This CDR3 has 14 residues. CDR3 coding DNA: TGCGCCAGCAGCCTGACAGGGTTCGATGAAAAACTGTTTTTT. Translating it yields CASSLTGFDEKLFF. The variable domain in full, with the rest retrieved from reference TRBV5-1 and TRBJ1-4, is KAGVTQTPRYLIKTRGQQVTLSCSPISGHRSVSWYQQTPGQGLQFLFEYFSETQRNKGNFPGRFSGRQFSNSRSEMNVSTLELGDSALYLCASSLTGFDEKLFFGSGTQLSVL.

This clonotype was counted a few times. The genes are TRBV27 and TRBJ2-1; 12 nucleotides line up with TRBD2. The CDR3 consists of 18 residues. Germline V gives CDR1 MNHEY, CDR2 SMNVEV (reference sequence). V lost 0 bases to trimming and J lost 6 bases; unmatched junction nucleotides: 9. Here the CDR3 reads CASSLSPRLAGVFNEQFF. DNA of the CDR3: TGTGCCAGCAGTTTATCCCCTAGACTAGCGGGAGTGTTCAATGAGCAGTTCTTC.

V is TRBV29-1 and J is TRBJ2-3; 10 bases map to TRBD2. CDR1 is SQVTM, CDR2 ANQGSEA, per germline. Trimming took 4 bases from V and 4 from J; bases not matched to a gene: 2. The CDR3 runs to 13 residues. For the CDR3, the DNA is TGCAGCGTTGTCGGGACTAGCGCAGATACGCAGTATTTT. The encoded protein is CSVVGTSADTQYF.

The chain combines TRBV6-1 with TRBJ2-7; the D gene is possibly TRBD1 (6 bases). From germline, CDR1 is MNHNS and CDR2 SASEGT. This CDR3 has 15 residues. The germline V and J ends were trimmed by 8 bases and 6 bases, with 23 bases remaining between them. DNA of the CDR3: TGTGCCAGCTTAGGAAGGGACGTAACACAGGGCGAGCAGTACTTC. Translated, it gives CASLGRDVTQGEQYF.

This clonotype was counted at least ten times. CDR3 sequence reads: CASSETSGSFSYEQYF. CDR3 DNA sequence: TGTGCCAGCAGTGAGACTAGCGGGAGTTTTTCCTACGAGCAGTACTTC. The chain uses TRBV12-3 or TRBV12-4 and TRBJ2-7; 12 bases agree with TRBD2. V was clipped by 5 bases and J by 1 base; unmatched bases: 6. The CDR3 is 16 residues long.

The chain joins TRBV9 to TRBJ2-2, with D tentatively TRBD2 (6 bases). V shed 3 bases and J shed 5 bases, with 23 bases lying between them. The germline V gene has CDR1 SGDLS and CDR2 YYNGEE. The length of the CDR3 is 18 residues. DNA of the CDR3: TGTGCCAGCAGCGCCAGAACGTGGTTGGGAGGACGGACCGGGGAGCTGTTTTTT. Translation gives CASSARTWLGGRTGELFF.

The chain has TRBV19 and TRBJ1-2, with D possibly being TRBD1 (5 bases). This CDR3 comprises 14 residues. Germline lookup yields CDR1 LNHDA and CDR2 SQIVND (reference sequence). The V end was cut by 5 bases, the J end by 0 bases, with 10 bases between. In nucleotides, the CDR3 is TGTGCCAGTAGTGCAAGGACAACTAACTATGGCTACACCTTC. Translated, it gives CASSARTTNYGYTF.